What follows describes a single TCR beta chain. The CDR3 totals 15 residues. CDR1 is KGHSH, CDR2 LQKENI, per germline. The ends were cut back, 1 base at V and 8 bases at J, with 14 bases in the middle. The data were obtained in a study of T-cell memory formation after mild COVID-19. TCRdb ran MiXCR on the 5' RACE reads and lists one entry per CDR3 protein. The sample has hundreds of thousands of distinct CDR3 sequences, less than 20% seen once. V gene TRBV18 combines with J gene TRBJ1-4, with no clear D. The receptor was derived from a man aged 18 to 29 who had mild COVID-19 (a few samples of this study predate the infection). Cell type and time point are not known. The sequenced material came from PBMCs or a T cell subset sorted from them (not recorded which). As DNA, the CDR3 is TGTGCCAGCTCACCACTTGGAGGGTCGGGAGAAAAACTGTTTTTT. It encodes CASSPLGGSGEKLFF.